This T cell receptor beta chain comes out of a study of blood T cell repertoires in COVID-19. Study-level information: PBMCs, B-cell-depleted T cells, or T cells provided the cDNA or gDNA that made up the material.

Recruited during active infection, patients (from Seattle) were subsequently followed longitudinally. Original analysis: Amplifying reference gene primers gave estimates of nucleated cell counts. Measured with immunoSEQ multiplex PCR; TCRdb has only the in-frame clones, and not every one. D and trimming were read from the DNA, whereas the V and J calls and clone size are those reported in that table. The table has about 240,000 clones, over 75% seen once. Trimming at V came to 10 bases and at J to 4 bases, leaving 11 bases not matched to a gene. Per the germline V gene, CDR1 is SGHNT and CDR2 is YYREEE (reference sequence). The CDR3 spans 14 residues.

This chain links TRBV5-4 with TRBJ2-1; 7 bases agree with TRBD2. Sequences were obtained from peripheral blood. The sequence came from a man aged 50-59 years with COVID-19, enrolled during active disease. This CDR3 is CAYHRGVGYNEQFF. In DNA form, the CDR3 reads TGTGCCTATCATCGGGGGGTTGGGTACAATGAGCAGTTCTTC.